This record concerns one T cell receptor beta chain sequence. This entry is derived from a study of blood T cell repertoires in COVID-19. Profiled with immunoSEQ multiplex PCR; TCRdb holds only in-frame clones, not every one. The sample lists 250,000 or so clones, around 87% occurring once. The CDR3 is made up of 15 amino acids. Germline-derived CDR1 and CDR2 are SNHLY and FYNNEI. V lost 9 bases and J lost 2, with 20 bases in between. Sequenced sample: peripheral blood. This TCR derives from a woman aged 60-75 years with COVID-19, enrolled during active disease. This chain joins TRBV2 and TRBJ2-7, with D perhaps matching TRBD2 (6 bases). The CDR3 loop is CASRDGDSKPYEQYF. CDR3 DNA: TGTGCCAGTAGAGACGGGGACTCAAAACCCTACGAGCAGTACTTC.